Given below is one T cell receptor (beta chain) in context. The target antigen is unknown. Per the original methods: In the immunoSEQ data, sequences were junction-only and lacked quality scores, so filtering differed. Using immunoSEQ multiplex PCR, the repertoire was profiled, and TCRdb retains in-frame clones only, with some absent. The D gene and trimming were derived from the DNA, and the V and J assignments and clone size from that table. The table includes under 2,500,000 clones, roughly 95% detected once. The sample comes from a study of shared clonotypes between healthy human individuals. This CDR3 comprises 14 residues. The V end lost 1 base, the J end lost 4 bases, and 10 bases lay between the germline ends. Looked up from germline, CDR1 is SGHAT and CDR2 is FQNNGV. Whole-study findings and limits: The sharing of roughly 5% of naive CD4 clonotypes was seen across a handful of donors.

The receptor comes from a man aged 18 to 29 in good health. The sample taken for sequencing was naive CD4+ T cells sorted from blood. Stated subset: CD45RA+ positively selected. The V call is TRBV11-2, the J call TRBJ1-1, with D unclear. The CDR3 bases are TGTGCCAGCAGCTTAGTACAGTTGGGCACTGAAGCTTTCTTT. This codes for CASSLVQLGTEAFF.